The T cell receptor (beta chain) described here comes from a study of blood T cell repertoires in COVID-19. Study overall: The United States, Italy and Spain were the sources of the acute and convalescent COVID-19 samples. PBMCs, B-cell-depleted T cells, or T cells provided the cDNA or gDNA that made up the material.

Authors' methods: It was from reference gene primer amplification that nucleated cell counts were estimated. The assay was immunoSEQ multiplex PCR, and TCRdb's table has in-frame clones only and misses some. V and J calls and clone size are as listed in that table; D and trimming were resolved from the DNA. The data hold approximately 120,000 clones, with approximately 81% observed a single time. This CDR3 is 15 amino acids long. Per germline, CDR1 MGHDK and CDR2 SYGVNS. Trimming shortened V by 4 bases and J by 1 base, and 11 bases separated the two germline ends. The Seattle patients joined while their infection was active and were tracked longitudinally afterward.

This receptor was taken from a man older than 75 with COVID-19, enrolled during active disease. The sample consisted of peripheral blood. The chain recombines TRBV25-1 with TRBJ1-5; D is unclear. The CDR3 region has the DNA TGTGCCAGCAGTGGGTTAGGCGGAAGCAATCAGCCCCAGCATTTT. It yields the protein CASSGLGGSNQPQHF. Complete variable domain (other parts from reference TRBV25-1 and TRBJ1-5): EADIYQTPRYLVIGTGKKITLECSQTMGHDKMYWYQQDPGMELHLIHYSYGVNSTEKGDLSSESTVSRIRTEHFPLTLESARPSHTSQYLCASSGLGGSNQPQHFGDGTRLSIL.